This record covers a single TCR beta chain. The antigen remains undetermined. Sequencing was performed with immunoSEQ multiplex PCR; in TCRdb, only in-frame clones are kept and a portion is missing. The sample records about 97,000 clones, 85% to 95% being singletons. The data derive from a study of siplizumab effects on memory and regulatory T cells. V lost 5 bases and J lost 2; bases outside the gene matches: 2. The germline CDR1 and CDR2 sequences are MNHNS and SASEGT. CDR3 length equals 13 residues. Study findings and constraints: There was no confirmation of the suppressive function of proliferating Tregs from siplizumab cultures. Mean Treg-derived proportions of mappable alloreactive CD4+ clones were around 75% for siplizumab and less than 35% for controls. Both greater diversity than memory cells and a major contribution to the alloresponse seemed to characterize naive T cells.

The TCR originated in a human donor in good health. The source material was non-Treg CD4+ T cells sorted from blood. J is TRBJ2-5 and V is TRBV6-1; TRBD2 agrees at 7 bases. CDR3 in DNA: TGTGCCAGCAGTACTAGCGTTCAAGAGACCCAGTACTTC. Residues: CASSTSVQETQYF.